One sample yielded the 18 T cell receptor beta chains listed below, sequenced in a study of CD8 T cells in ankylosing spondylitis. TCRdb re-called the 5' RACE reads with MiXCR, one entry per CDR3 protein. Of about 150,000 distinct CDR3 sequences listed, roughly a third are singletons. Sequenced: synovial fluid, either unsorted or a sorted T cell fraction (not recorded which). Every receptor here comes from a male donor with ankylosing spondylitis.

This clonotype was detected only a few times. The V gene is TRBV27, the J gene TRBJ2-5; the D gene is possibly TRBD2 (6 bases). The CDR3 is 15 residues long. The V and J ends lost 4 bases and 5 bases respectively, with 17 bases between them. Germline V gene lookup returns CDR1 MNHEY and CDR2 SMNVEV (reference sequence). The CDR3 region has the DNA TGTGCCAGCAGTTCCCTCGGCACTAGCAGGGAGACCCAGTACTTC. The encoded protein is CASSSLGTSRETQYF.

There are a few counts of this clonotype. The chain joins TRBV20-1 to TRBJ2-7; TRBD1 might be the D (6 bases). The CDR3 covers 15 residues. Between the trimmed V and J ends, which lost 3 bases and 0 bases, there was a span of 15 bases. Germline V gives CDR1 DFQATT, CDR2 SNEGSKA (reference sequence). CDR3 residues: CSARDSHLSSYEQYF. Here the CDR3 DNA reads TGCAGTGCTAGGGACAGCCACTTAAGCTCCTACGAGCAGTACTTC.

V is TRBV7-2 and J is TRBJ1-1, with 7 bases that match TRBD1. The CDR3 contains 14 residues. Germline V gene sequence: CDR1 SGHTA, CDR2 FQGNSA. With V trimmed by 5 bases and J by 3 bases, 6 bases remained unmatched. The CDR3 DNA reads as TGTGCCAGCAGCATTAACAGGGGATACACTGAAGCTTTCTTT. Amino acids: CASSINRGYTEAFF.

The chain combines TRBV5-6 with TRBJ2-1, with D hard to call. Germline assignment: CDR1 SGHDT and CDR2 YYEEEE. Trimming cost V 0 bases and J 0 bases, with 7 bases left between them. This CDR3 has 15 amino acids. The CDR3 DNA is TGTGCCAGCAGCTTGGGAGCCCTCTCCTACAATGAGCAGTTCTTC. This sequence encodes CASSLGALSYNEQFF.

The genes are TRBV6-4 and TRBJ2-1; 8 nucleotides line up with TRBD2. Unmatched junction bases numbered 6, after V lost 0 bases and J lost 2 bases. Looked up from germline, CDR1 is MRHNA and CDR2 is SNTAGT. The CDR3 consists of 17 residues. DNA for the CDR3: TGTGCCAGCAGTGACTCCCCAACTAGCGGCCCCTACAATGAGCAGTTCTTC. Translation gives CASSDSPTSGPYNEQFF.

The rearrangement uses TRBV5-1 and TRBJ2-7, with D possibly called TRBD1 or TRBD2 (5 bases each). The ends were cut back, 4 bases at V and 7 bases at J, with 18 bases in the middle. Per the germline V gene, CDR1 is SGHRS and CDR2 is YFSETQ. There are 14 residues in the CDR3. DNA of the CDR3: TGCGCCAGCAGCCCGATGACCGGGACGCCTGAGCAGTACTTC. It codes for CASSPMTGTPEQYF.

This chain connects TRBV20-1 to TRBJ2-7; 7 nucleotides line up with TRBD2. CDR1 and CDR2 from the germline V gene are DFQATT and SNEGSKA (reference sequence). The CDR3 length is 14 residues. V was clipped by 3 bases and J by 5 bases; unmatched bases: 10. The CDR3 region has the DNA TGCAGTGCTAGGGCCCCGGGAGGCCGGGACGAGCAGTACTTC. Translation: CSARAPGGRDEQYF.

The rearrangement joins TRBV20-1 to TRBJ2-3; TRBD1 is a possible D gene (6 bases). V was clipped by 0 bases and J by 2 bases, with 12 bases between them. CDR1 is DFQATT and CDR2 is SNEGSKA in the germline V gene (reference sequence). There are 15 residues in the CDR3. The CDR3 spells CSARDQRTDTDTQYF. CDR3 DNA sequence: TGCAGTGCTAGAGATCAGCGGACAGACACAGATACGCAGTATTTT.

This clonotype turned up a few times. The chain carries TRBV5-1 and TRBJ2-2, with TRBD2 identical over 12 bases. V lost 4 bases and J lost 3; bases outside the gene matches: 7. Germline CDR1 SGHRS, CDR2 YFSETQ. The CDR3 is 17 amino acids. CDR3 sequence: CASSRTSGASDTGELFF. Written as DNA, the CDR3 is TGCGCCAGCAGCCGGACTAGCGGGGCCTCGGACACCGGGGAGCTGTTTTTT.

The chain uses TRBV2 and TRBJ1-3; 7 bases align to TRBD1. V shed 4 bases and J 4 bases; nucleotides not matched to a gene: 1. Germline V gene lookup returns CDR1 SNHLY and CDR2 FYNNEI. The CDR3 has 13 residues. CDR3 sequence (DNA): TGTGCCAGCAGTGCGACAGGGGGAAACACCATATATTTT. Translating gives CASSATGGNTIYF.

The rearrangement joins TRBV7-6 to TRBJ2-3; possibly TRBD2 for D (6 bases). CDR1 and CDR2 (germline): SGHVS, FNYEAQ. There are 16 residues in the CDR3. Deletions cut 1 base from V and 0 bases from J, with 11 bases between. This chain's CDR3 is CASSLGGVTSTDTQYF. The CDR3 DNA reads TGTGCCAGCAGCTTAGGCGGGGTCACTAGCACAGATACGCAGTATTTT.

J is TRBJ2-1 and V is TRBV5-1; 7 bases align to TRBD2. CDR3 length: 16 amino acids. V gave up 1 base and J gave up 1 base; unmatched junction bases: 5. Germline CDR1 is SGHRS and CDR2 is YFSETQ. The CDR3 here is CASSLLPGGSYNEQFF. The CDR3, as DNA: TGCGCCAGCAGCTTGTTACCGGGAGGATCCTACAATGAGCAGTTCTTC.

This chain connects TRBV30 to TRBJ2-1; D is possibly TRBD2 (6 bases). The germline CDR1 and CDR2 sequences are GTSNPN and SVGIG (reference sequence). The CDR3 extends over 13 amino acids. V lost 1 base to trimming and J lost 5 bases, with 9 bases between them. The CDR3 region is CAWSADYNNEQFF. The CDR3 DNA sequence: TGTGCCTGGAGTGCGGACTACAACAATGAGCAGTTCTTC.

The V and J genes are TRBV10-2 and TRBJ1-2; D not resolved. The CDR3 has 16 residues. V was trimmed by 0 bases and J by 3 bases, leaving 14 bases between them. The V gene's germline CDR1 is WSHSY and CDR2 SAAADI. The CDR3 nucleotides are TGCGCCAGCAGTGAGTCGCTCCCCTTTTATGACTATGGCTACACCTTC. This translates into CASSESLPFYDYGYTF.

This chain links TRBV9 with TRBJ2-2, with D perhaps TRBD2 (6 bases). V lost 4 bases and J lost 4, with 17 bases in between. The CDR3 is made up of 16 amino acids. The V gene's germline CDR1 is SGDLS and CDR2 YYNGEE. This CDR3 is CASSLRAGGGTGELFF. CDR3 DNA sequence: TGTGCCAGCAGCTTACGGGCCGGGGGAGGCACCGGGGAGCTGTTTTTT.

This sequence joins TRBV3-1 and TRBJ2-1, with 12 bases matching TRBD1. There are 15 residues in the CDR3. The trim removed 1 base at V and 10 bases at J, leaving 5 bases unmatched. CDR1 LGHDT and CDR2 YNNKEL come from the germline V gene (reference sequence). The CDR3 bases are TGTGCCAGCAGCCAAGGGGGACAGGGGGCCGGAGAGCAGTTCTTC. It translates to CASSQGGQGAGEQFF.

This clonotype was detected many times. The rearrangement joins TRBV7-2 to TRBJ1-5, with D possibly TRBD1 on 6 matching bases. Per germline, CDR1 SGHTA and CDR2 FQGNSA. The CDR3 contains 14 residues. V was pared by 5 bases and J by 2 bases, with 10 bases between. CDR3 DNA sequence: TGTGCCAGCAGCCTACAGGGTGGCAATCAGCCCCAGCATTTT. It encodes CASSLQGGNQPQHF. Full variable domain (remainder filled in from reference TRBV7-2 and TRBJ1-5): GAGVSQSPSNKVTEKGKDVELRCDPISGHTALYWYRQSLGQGLEFLIYFQGNSAPDKSGLPSDRFSAERTGGSVSTLTIQRTQQEDSAVYLCASSLQGGNQPQHFGDGTRLSIL.

The V and J genes are TRBV28 and TRBJ1-2; 7 bases align to TRBD1. Germline-derived CDR1 and CDR2 are MDHEN and SYDVKM. J lost 8 bases, V lost 2 bases, and 5 bases had no gene match. This CDR3 contains 13 residues. The CDR3 DNA sequence: TGTGCCAGCAGTTTAAGGGACAGCAGGGGCTACACCTTC. Translation: CASSLRDSRGYTF.